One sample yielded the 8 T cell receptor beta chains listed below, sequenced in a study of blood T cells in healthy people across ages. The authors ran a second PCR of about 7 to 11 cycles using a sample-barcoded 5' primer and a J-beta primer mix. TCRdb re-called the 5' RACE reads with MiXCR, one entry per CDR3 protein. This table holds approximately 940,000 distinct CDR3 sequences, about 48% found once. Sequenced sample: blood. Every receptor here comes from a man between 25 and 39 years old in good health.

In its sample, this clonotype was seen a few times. CDR3 region: CASTERGVTDTQYF. The DNA of the CDR3 is TGTGCCAGCACCGAAAGGGGGGTTACAGATACGCAGTATTTT. The rearrangement uses TRBV2 and TRBJ2-3, with D perhaps being TRBD1 or TRBD2 (6 bases each). The CDR3 extends over 14 amino acids. Trimming removed 7 bases at V and 3 bases at J, with 14 bases between. Germline assignment: CDR1 SNHLY and CDR2 FYNNEI.

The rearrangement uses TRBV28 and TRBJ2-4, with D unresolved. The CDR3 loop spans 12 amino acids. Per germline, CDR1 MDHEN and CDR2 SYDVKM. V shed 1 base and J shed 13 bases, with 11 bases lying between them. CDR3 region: CASSLFEQAQYF. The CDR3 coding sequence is TGTGCCAGCAGTTTATTTGAGCAGGCGCAGTACTTC.

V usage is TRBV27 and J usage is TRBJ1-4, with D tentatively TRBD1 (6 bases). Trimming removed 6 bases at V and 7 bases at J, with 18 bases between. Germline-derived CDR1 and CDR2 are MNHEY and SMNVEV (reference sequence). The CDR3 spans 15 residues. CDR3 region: CASRSTGRKVEKLFF. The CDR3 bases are TGTGCCAGCAGGTCCACAGGGAGAAAGGTTGAAAAACTGTTTTTT.

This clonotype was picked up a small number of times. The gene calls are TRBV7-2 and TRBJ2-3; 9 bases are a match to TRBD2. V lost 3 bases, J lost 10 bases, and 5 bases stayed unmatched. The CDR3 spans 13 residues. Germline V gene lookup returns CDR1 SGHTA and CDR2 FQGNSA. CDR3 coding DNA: TGTGCCAGCAGCTTGGGGACTAGCCCCCCGCAGTATTTT. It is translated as CASSLGTSPPQYF.

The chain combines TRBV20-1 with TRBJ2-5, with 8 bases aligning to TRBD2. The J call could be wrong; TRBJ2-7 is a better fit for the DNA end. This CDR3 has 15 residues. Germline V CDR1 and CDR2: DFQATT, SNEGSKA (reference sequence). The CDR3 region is CSARDVGTRNHEQYF. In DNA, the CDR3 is TGCAGTGCTAGAGATGTGGGGACTAGGAACCACGAGCAGTACTTC.

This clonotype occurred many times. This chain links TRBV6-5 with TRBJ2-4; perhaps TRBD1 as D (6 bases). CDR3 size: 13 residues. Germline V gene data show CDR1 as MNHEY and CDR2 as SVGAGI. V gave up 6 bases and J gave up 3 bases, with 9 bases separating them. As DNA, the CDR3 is TGTGCCAGCAGACAGGGCAGCAAAAACATTCAGTACTTC. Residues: CASRQGSKNIQYF.

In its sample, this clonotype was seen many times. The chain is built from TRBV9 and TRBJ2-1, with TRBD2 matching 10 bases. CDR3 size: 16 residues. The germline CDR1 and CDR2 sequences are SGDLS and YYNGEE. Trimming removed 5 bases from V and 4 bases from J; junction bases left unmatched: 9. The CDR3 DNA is TGTGCCAGCAGTCTTAGCGGGGGGCTCCTGTACAATGAGCAGTTCTTC. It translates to CASSLSGGLLYNEQFF.

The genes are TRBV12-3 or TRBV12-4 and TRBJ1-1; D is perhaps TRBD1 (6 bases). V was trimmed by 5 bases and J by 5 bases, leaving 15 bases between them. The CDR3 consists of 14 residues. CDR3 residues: CASSGQGGRTEAFF. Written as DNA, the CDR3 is TGTGCCAGCAGTGGCCAAGGGGGGAGGACTGAAGCTTTCTTT.